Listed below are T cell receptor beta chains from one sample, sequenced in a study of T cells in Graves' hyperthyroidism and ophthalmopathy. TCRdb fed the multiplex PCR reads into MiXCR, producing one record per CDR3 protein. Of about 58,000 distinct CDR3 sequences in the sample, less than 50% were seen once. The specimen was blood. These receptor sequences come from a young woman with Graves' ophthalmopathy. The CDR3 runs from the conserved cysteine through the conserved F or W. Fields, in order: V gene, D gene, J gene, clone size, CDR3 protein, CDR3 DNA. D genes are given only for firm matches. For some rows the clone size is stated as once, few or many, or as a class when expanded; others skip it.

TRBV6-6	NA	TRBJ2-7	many	CASADPLKVYEQYF	TGTGCCAGCGCCGACCCTCTCAAAGTCTACGAGCAGTACTTC
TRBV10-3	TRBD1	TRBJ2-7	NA	CATRDREFDEQYF	TGTGCCACCCGTGACAGGGAGTTCGACGAGCAGTACTTC
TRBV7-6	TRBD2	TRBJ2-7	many	CASSLSSGRDYEQYF	TGTGCCAGCAGCTTAAGTAGCGGGAGGGATTACGAGCAGTACTTC
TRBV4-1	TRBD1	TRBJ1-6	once	CASSQGQGDPPLHF	TGCGCCAGCAGCCAAGGACAGGGTGATCCACCCCTCCACTTT
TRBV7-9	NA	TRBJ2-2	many	CASSENTGELFF	TGTGCCAGCAGCGAGAACACCGGGGAGCTGTTTTTT
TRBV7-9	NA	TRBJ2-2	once	CASSSDLRELFF	TGTGCCAGCAGCTCGGACTTGCGGGAGCTGTTTTTT
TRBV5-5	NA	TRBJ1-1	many	CASSPSWWNTEAFF	TGTGCCAGCAGCCCCTCCTGGTGGAACACTGAAGCTTTCTTT
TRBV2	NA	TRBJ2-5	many	CASSYSGEREETQYF	TGTGCCAGCAGCTACTCGGGGGAGCGGGAAGAGACCCAGTACTTC
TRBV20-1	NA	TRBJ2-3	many	CSATTSSMTDTQYF	TGCAGTGCCACGACTAGTAGTATGACAGATACGCAGTATTTT
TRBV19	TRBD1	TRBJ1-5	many	CASKDRGYSNQPQHF	TGTGCCAGTAAGGACAGGGGGTATAGCAATCAGCCCCAGCATTTT
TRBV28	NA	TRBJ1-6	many	CASSRFRGGNSPLHF	TGTGCCAGCAGCCGCTTCAGGGGAGGCAATTCACCCCTCCACTTT
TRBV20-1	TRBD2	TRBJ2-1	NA	CSAGQGAGGPYEQFF	TGCAGTGCTGGACAGGGAGCGGGAGGGCCCTATGAGCAGTTCTTC
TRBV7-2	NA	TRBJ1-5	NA	CASSAKGGAGGNQPQHF	TGTGCCAGCAGCGCAAAAGGGGGGGCCGGCGGCAATCAGCCCCAGCATTTT
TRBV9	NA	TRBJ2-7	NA	CASSVDTHREQYF	TGTGCCAGTAGCGTAGATACGCATAGGGAGCAGTACTTC
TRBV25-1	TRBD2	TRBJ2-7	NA	CASSPRTSGRTYEQYF	TGTGCCAGCAGTCCTAGAACTAGCGGGAGGACCTACGAGCAGTACTTC
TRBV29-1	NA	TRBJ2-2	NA	CSASMFAGELFF	TGCAGCGCCAGCATGTTCGCCGGGGAGCTGTTTTTT
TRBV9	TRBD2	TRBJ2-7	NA	CASSVGGGLAADRYF	TGTGCCAGCAGCGTAGGCGGGGGACTAGCGGCCGATCGGTACTTC
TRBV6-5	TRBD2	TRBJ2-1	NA	CASSKTSGSQQFF	TGTGCCAGCAGTAAGACTAGCGGGAGTCAGCAGTTCTTC
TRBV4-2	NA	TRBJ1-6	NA	CASSQLGRDNSPLHF	TGTGCCAGCAGCCAACTAGGGCGAGACAATTCACCCCTCCACTTT
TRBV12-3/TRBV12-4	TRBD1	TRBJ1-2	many	CASSFWDSNYGYTF	TGTGCCAGCAGTTTTTGGGACAGTAACTATGGCTACACCTTC
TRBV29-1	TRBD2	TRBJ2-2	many	CSVVAGTNTGELFF	TGCAGCGTTGTAGCGGGAACGAACACCGGGGAGCTGTTTTTT
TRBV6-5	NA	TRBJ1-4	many	CASSYGTTNEKLFF	TGTGCCAGCAGTTACGGAACAACTAATGAAAAACTGTTTTTT
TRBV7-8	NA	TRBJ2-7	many	CASSLDRVSYEQYF	TGTGCCAGCAGCTTAGACAGGGTCTCCTACGAGCAGTACTTC
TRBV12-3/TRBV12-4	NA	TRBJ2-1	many	CASSFIQGGNEQFF	TGTGCCAGCAGTTTCATCCAAGGGGGCAATGAGCAGTTCTTC
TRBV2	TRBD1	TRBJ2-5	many	CASSEGGTAQETQYF	TGTGCCAGCAGTGAAGGTGGGACAGCCCAAGAGACCCAGTACTTC
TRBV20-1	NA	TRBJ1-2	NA	CSARDPGTTTRSYTF	TGCAGTGCTAGAGATCCGGGGACTACGACTAGAAGCTACACCTTC
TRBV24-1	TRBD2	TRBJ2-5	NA	CATSDPLRGAGEAQYF	TGTGCCACCAGTGACCCCTTGCGGGGGGCGGGGGAGGCCCAGTACTTC
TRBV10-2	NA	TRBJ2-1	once	CASSELSGEQFF	TGCGCCAGTAGTGAGCTTAGTGGTGAGCAGTTCTTC
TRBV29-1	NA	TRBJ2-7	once	CSVAGSSYEQYF	TGCAGCGTGGCAGGGAGCTCCTACGAGCAGTACTTC
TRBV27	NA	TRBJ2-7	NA	CASRLGDTTYEQYF	TGTGCCAGCAGACTAGGGGACACGACCTACGAGCAGTACTTC
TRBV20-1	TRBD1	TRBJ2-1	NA	CSAGEGTGGGDGEQFF	TGCAGTGCTGGAGAAGGGACAGGGGGAGGTGATGGTGAGCAGTTCTTC
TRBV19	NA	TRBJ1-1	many	CASIDRHKSEAFF	TGTGCCAGTATAGATCGGCATAAATCTGAAGCTTTCTTT
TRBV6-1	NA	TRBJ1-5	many	CASRYAAGDRYSNQPQHF	TGTGCCAGCAGGTATGCGGCAGGGGACCGTTATAGCAATCAGCCCCAGCATTTT
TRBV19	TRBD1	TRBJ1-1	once	CASSQSGQGDGVAFF	TGTGCCAGTAGTCAATCGGGACAGGGTGATGGGGTAGCTTTCTTT
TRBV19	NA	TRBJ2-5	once	CASSIPGSGDIQETQYF	TGTGCCAGTAGTATCCCCGGCTCAGGGGACATTCAAGAGACCCAGTACTTC
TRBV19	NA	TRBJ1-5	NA	CASSLKVDSNLPQHF	TGTGCCAGTAGTCTAAAGGTAGATTCCAATCTGCCCCAGCATTTT
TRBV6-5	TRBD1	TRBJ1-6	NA	CASKRGHGSPLHF	TGTGCCAGCAAGAGGGGGCACGGTTCACCCCTCCACTTT
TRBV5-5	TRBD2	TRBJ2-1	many	CASSKVAGAKVNEQFF	TGTGCCAGCAGCAAGGTAGCGGGAGCCAAGGTGAATGAGCAGTTCTTC
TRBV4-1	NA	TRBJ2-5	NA	CASSQARVETQYF	TGCGCCAGCAGCCAGGCCAGGGTGGAGACCCAGTACTTC
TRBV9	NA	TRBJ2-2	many	CASSVAAREAGELFF	TGTGCCAGCAGCGTAGCGGCCAGGGAGGCCGGGGAGCTGTTTTTT